This passage covers 22 T cell receptor beta chains from one sample sequenced in a study of blood T cell repertoires in COVID-19. Produced via immunoSEQ multiplex PCR; TCRdb's table is partial and in-frame only. Of 300,000 to 450,000 clones detected, roughly nine tenths appear once; the ten largest clones hold around 1%. The sequencing input was PBMCs or T cells enriched from blood (not recorded which). Receptors were obtained from a man younger than 35 who had recovered from COVID-19.

V usage is TRBV7-8 and J usage is TRBJ2-1; TRBD1 matches at 11 bases. Germline V gene sequence: CDR1 SGHVS, CDR2 FQNEAQ. This CDR3 has 16 amino acids. V lost 5 bases, J lost 2 bases, and 5 bases stayed unmatched. CDR3 DNA: TGTGCCAGCAGCCAAGAGGGACAGGGGGCCTACAATGAGCAGTTCTTC. Translating it yields CASSQEGQGAYNEQFF.

This clone was picked up one time. J is TRBJ2-5 and V is TRBV7-2; a weak D match, TRBD2 (6 bases). V lost 0 bases, J lost 0 bases, and 17 bases lay in between. The germline V gene has CDR1 SGHTA and CDR2 FQGNSA. CDR3 length equals 18 residues. CDR3 protein: CASSLAELGTSYQETQYF. The CDR3 DNA reads TGTGCCAGCAGCTTAGCGGAGCTGGGGACTTCGTACCAAGAGACCCAGTACTTC.

The chain couples TRBV4-2 to TRBJ2-1, with D perhaps TRBD2 (6 bases). The germline V and J ends were trimmed by 0 bases and 4 bases, with 13 bases remaining between them. The CDR3 consists of 16 residues. Germline CDR1 is LGHNA and CDR2 is YNFKEQ. The CDR3 reads CASSQDYAGWYNEQFF. CDR3 bases: TGTGCCAGCAGCCAAGATTACGCGGGATGGTACAATGAGCAGTTCTTC.

The rearrangement joins TRBV7-8 to TRBJ1-1; D is undetermined. Trimming removed 1 base from V and 7 bases from J, with 10 bases in between. CDR3 length: 13 residues. Germline CDR1 and CDR2: SGHVS and FQNEAQ. CDR3 sequence (DNA): TGTGCCAGCAGCTTAGAGTTAGGCGGTGAAGCTTTCTTT. This translates into CASSLELGGEAFF.

The CDR3 region is CASSLADRANQPQHF. The CDR3 DNA sequence: TGTGCCAGCAGCTTAGCAGACAGGGCCAATCAGCCCCAGCATTTT. The V gene is TRBV7-9, the J gene TRBJ1-5; 7 bases align to TRBD1. The CDR3 runs 15 residues. Germline assignment: CDR1 SEHNR and CDR2 FQNEAQ (reference sequence). Trimming removed 0 bases from V and 3 bases from J; junction bases left unmatched: 2.

The gene calls are TRBV5-1 and TRBJ2-7; tentative D call: TRBD1 (6 bases). CDR1 and CDR2 from the germline V gene are SGHRS and YFSETQ. The V and J ends lost 1 base and 6 bases respectively, with 20 bases between them. The CDR3 extends over 16 amino acids. CDR3 protein: CASSLITGNGLAEQYF. DNA of the CDR3: TGCGCCAGCAGCTTGATTACAGGGAACGGGCTCGCCGAGCAGTACTTC.

This clone was seen a few times. The rearrangement uses TRBV30 and TRBJ1-2; no clear D gene. This CDR3 is 15 amino acids long. Germline CDR1 and CDR2: GTSNPN and SVGIG (reference sequence). V gave up 0 bases and J gave up 4 bases, with 15 bases separating them. CDR3 coding DNA: TGTGCCTGGAGTGTAGGTAGCGACGTGGCCTATGGCTACACCTTC. Translation: CAWSVGSDVAYGYTF.

The chain has TRBV19 and TRBJ1-6; D perhaps matches TRBD1 (6 bases). Trimming removed 3 bases from V and 0 bases from J, with 9 bases in between. Germline values: CDR1 LNHDA, CDR2 SQIVND (reference sequence). The CDR3 consists of 16 residues. The CDR3 loop reads CASSIGQSSYNSPLHF. Here the CDR3 DNA reads TGTGCCAGTAGTATTGGACAGAGCTCCTATAATTCACCCCTCCACTTT. The variable domain in full, completed from reference TRBV19 and TRBJ1-6, reads DGGITQSPKYLFRKEGQNVTLSCEQNLNHDAMYWYRQDPGQGLRLIYYSQIVNDFQKGDIAEGYSVSREKKESFPLTVTSAQKNPTAFYLCASSIGQSSYNSPLHFGNGTRLTVT.

The chain carries TRBV7-2 and TRBJ1-2, with TRBD1 as a possible D gene (6 bases). The germline V gene has CDR1 SGHTA and CDR2 FQGNSA. The V end was cut by 5 bases, the J end by 5 bases, with 21 bases between. The CDR3 is 16 residues long. CDR3 coding DNA: TGTGCCAGCAGCCTTAAAGGTACAGGGCGTACTTATGGCTACACCTTC. This gives the protein CASSLKGTGRTYGYTF. The full variable domain, completed using reference TRBV7-2 and TRBJ1-2, is GAGVSQSPSNKVTEKGKDVELRCDPISGHTALYWYRQSLGQGLEFLIYFQGNSAPDKSGLPSDRFSAERTGGSVSTLTIQRTQQEDSAVYLCASSLKGTGRTYGYTFGSGTRLTVV.

This chain uses TRBV7-9 with TRBJ2-2; D gene ambiguous. This CDR3 comprises 16 residues. Trimming cost V 1 base and J 0 bases, with 9 bases left between them. Germline V gene lookup returns CDR1 SEHNR and CDR2 FQNEAQ (reference sequence). The CDR3 reads CASSLVPVSNTGELFF. The CDR3 nucleotides are TGTGCCAGCAGCTTAGTTCCGGTTTCGAACACCGGGGAGCTGTTTTTT.

The chain employs TRBV27 and TRBJ1-2; TRBD1 agrees at 8 bases. CDR1 is MNHEY, CDR2 SMNVEV, per germline (reference sequence). This CDR3 region has 13 residues. J was trimmed by 2 bases and V by 5 bases; bases with no gene match: 1. The CDR3 loop reads CASSRDRNYGYTF. As DNA, the CDR3 is TGTGCCAGCAGTCGGGACAGGAACTATGGCTACACCTTC.

V and J are TRBV5-1 and TRBJ1-4; D gene unclear. The length of the CDR3 is 15 residues. Trimming cost V 5 bases and J 3 bases, with 14 bases left between them. CDR1 is SGHRS, CDR2 YFSETQ, per germline. The CDR3 DNA follows: TGCGCCAGCAGAACTCAGGTCCAAGCTAATGAAAAACTGTTTTTT. Protein: CASRTQVQANEKLFF.

The chain is built from TRBV9 and TRBJ2-5, with TRBD2 matching over 10 bases. Germline-derived CDR1 and CDR2 are SGDLS and YYNGEE. V trimming: 2 bases; J trimming: 4 bases; junction bases outside the gene matches: 8. CDR3 size: 16 residues. CDR3 region: CASSVSGGRGRETQYF. CDR3 coding DNA: TGTGCCAGCAGCGTTAGCGGGGGGCGGGGGAGAGAGACCCAGTACTTC.

The J gene is TRBJ1-3, the V gene TRBV4-1; TRBD1 might be the D (6 bases). Trimming removed 0 bases from V and 0 bases from J, with 21 bases in between. The CDR3 contains 20 residues. Germline V gene lookup returns CDR1 MGHRA and CDR2 YSYEKL. Here the CDR3 DNA reads TGCGCCAGCAGCCAAGACCTCGGGGGGACACTGTACCTCTCTGGAAACACCATATATTTT. As protein: CASSQDLGGTLYLSGNTIYF.

The gene calls are TRBV29-1 and TRBJ2-1, with D tentatively TRBD1 (7 bases). With 7 bases removed from V and 0 bases from J, the gap between germline ends came to 16 bases. Germline CDR1 SQVTM, CDR2 ANQGSEA. The CDR3 is 15 residues long. The CDR3 reads CSAAGQSSSYNEQFF. In nucleotides, the CDR3 is TGCAGCGCCGCGGGACAGTCTAGCTCCTACAATGAGCAGTTCTTC.

This chain joins TRBV3-1 (or the pseudogene TRBV3-2) and TRBJ2-2, with D maybe TRBD2 (6 bases). Germline V gene lookup returns CDR1 LGHDT and CDR2 YNNKEL (reference sequence). The CDR3 contains 15 residues. V was pared by 4 bases and J by 6 bases, with 15 bases between. The CDR3 spells CASSRPGGGAGELFF. CDR3 nucleotide sequence: TGTGCCAGCAGCCGTCCCGGGGGAGGCGCCGGGGAGCTGTTTTTT.

V and J are TRBV19 and TRBJ1-3, with D possibly matching TRBD1 (5 bases). Germline V lookup: CDR1 LNHDA, CDR2 SQIVND (reference sequence). This CDR3 has 13 amino acids. Between the trimmed V and J ends, which lost 10 bases and 2 bases, there was a span of 12 bases. The CDR3 here is CATSGFAGNTIYF. The CDR3 DNA reads TGTGCCACCTCAGGGTTTGCTGGAAACACCATATATTTT.

A few counts support this clone. The chain uses TRBV29-1 and TRBJ1-5, with 7 positions matching TRBD1. The CDR3 consists of 13 residues. V dropped 7 bases and J dropped 7; count of bases not matched to a gene: 10. Germline lookup yields CDR1 SQVTM and CDR2 ANQGSEA. The CDR3 here is CSAAEGAWQPQHF. CDR3 DNA: TGCAGCGCGGCGGAGGGGGCATGGCAGCCCCAGCATTTT. Drawing the rest from reference TRBV29-1 and TRBJ1-5, the complete variable domain is SAVISQKPSRDICQRGTSLTIQCQVDSQVTMMFWYRQQPGQSLTLIATANQGSEATYESGFVIDKFPISRPNLTFSTLTVSNMSPEDSSIYLCSAAEGAWQPQHFGDGTRLSIL.

In DNA form, the CDR3 reads TGTGCCATCAGGGAGCGGGAGGGCCCAGGGACGCAGTATTTT. This codes for CAIREREGPGTQYF. This chain connects TRBV10-3 to TRBJ2-3, with 10 nucleotides matching TRBD2. The CDR3 loop spans 14 amino acids. The trim removed 6 bases at V and 9 bases at J, leaving 9 bases unmatched. CDR1 is ENHRY, CDR2 SYGVKD, per germline.

The chain is built from TRBV30 and TRBJ2-1, with D perhaps TRBD1 (5 bases). Germline V lookup: CDR1 GTSNPN, CDR2 SVGIG (reference sequence). This CDR3 spans 14 amino acids. V lost 2 bases and J lost 12, with 20 bases in between. The CDR3 nucleotides are TGTGCCTGGAGTTGGGGTGGTTGGACAACGGGGCAGTTCTTC. This sequence encodes CAWSWGGWTTGQFF. The complete variable domain, with remaining parts taken from reference TRBV30 and TRBJ2-1, reads SQTIHQWPATLVQPVGSPLSLECTVEGTSNPNLYWYRQAAGRGLQLLFYSVGIGQISSEVPQNLSASRPQDRQFILSSKKLLLSDSGFYLCAWSWGGWTTGQFFGPGTRLTVL.

This chain links TRBV14 with TRBJ2-7, with 8 bases matching TRBD1. Germline CDR1 SGHDN, CDR2 FVKESK. V lost 4 bases to trimming and J lost 5 bases; unmatched junction nucleotides: 7. This CDR3 is 14 amino acids long. CDR3 sequence: CASSLPGQVHEQYF. CDR3 DNA: TGTGCCAGCAGCCTCCCGGGACAGGTCCACGAGCAGTACTTC. The variable domain in full, completed from reference TRBV14 and TRBJ2-7, reads EAGVTQFPSHSVIEKGQTVTLRCDPISGHDNLYWYRRVMGKEIKFLLHFVKESKQDESGMPNNRFLAERTGGTYSTLKVQPAELEDSGVYFCASSLPGQVHEQYFGPGTRLTVT.

This chain connects TRBV28 to TRBJ1-5; perhaps TRBD1 as D (5 bases). Trimming took 5 bases from V and 0 from J, leaving 20 bases between them. In germline, CDR1 is MDHEN, CDR2 SYDVKM. This CDR3 has 18 residues. CDR3 loop: CASSLSAGNTYSNQPQHF. CDR3 DNA: TGTGCCAGCAGTCTATCTGCAGGGAATACGTATAGCAATCAGCCCCAGCATTTT.